This section outlines one T cell receptor beta chain sequence together with its context. No antigen is known for it. Trimming pared 2 bases from V and 7 bases from J, leaving 17 bases between. CDR3 length equals 15 residues. Germline CDR1 SEHNR, CDR2 FQNEAQ (reference sequence). The record originates from a study of radiation and T cells in renal cell carcinoma. Study outcomes and limitations: Irradiated tumors held more dominant CDR3 motifs than control tumors.

The treatment denotes: treatment-naive control, cytoreductive nephrectomy. Control tumors came from treatment-naive patients without prior radiation. Repertoires were generated with immunoSEQ multiplex PCR, while TCRdb's copy carries only in-frame clones and drops some. The sample records some 20,000 clones, roughly three fifths being singletons. Here the sequenced sample was tumor tissue, taken from a patient whose treatment was nephrectomy without radiotherapy. The receptor's source is a man aged 50-60 years with renal cell carcinoma. V is TRBV7-9 and J is TRBJ1-1; D gene ambiguous. CDR3 in amino acids: CASSLSTHMQNEAFF. CDR3 in DNA: TGTGCCAGCAGCTTATCTACGCATATGCAAAATGAAGCTTTCTTT.